This T cell receptor beta chain was captured by sequencing in a study of blood T cell repertoires in COVID-19 (dated by TCRdb to the early 2020s). In terms of the full investigation: Collaborator samples came from the United States, Italy and Spain and covered acute and convalescent phases of COVID-19. Subjects who had been exposed to COVID-19, were actively infected with it, or had recovered from it provided the deeply sampled blood TCRbeta repertoires that made up the dataset. Where available, HLA class I and class II types were taken from metadata supplied by the sample provider and were not determined by assay-based typing. A freely available public database, intended as a resource for researchers studying the immune response to SARS-CoV-2, is where the repertoires were released. The samples were drawn from two sources: the first 160 participants of the ongoing ImmuneRACE study, and 1,000 to 1,500 subjects contributed by 6 global collaborators. The material from the prospective study consisted of cDNA or gDNA derived from T cells, B-cell-depleted T cells, or PBMCs. A de-identified subject ID, COVID-19 status, age in years and sex were almost always included in the sample metadata. What the study reported, not specific to this receptor: The amount of clinical and demographic metadata varied by source and participant and was provided uncurated.

The collaborating institutions used their own protocols to collect whole blood in K2EDTA tubes. For TCRbeta analysis, collaborators shipped samples as frozen whole blood, isolated PBMCs, or DNA extracted from either of those sample types. From the cysteine through the phenylalanine, the CDR3 covers 15 amino acids. Only the CDR3 DNA is retained, 45 bases long and in frame from the first base. Clipping removes 6 bases from V and 5 bases from J, with 10 as the unmatched junction base count. From the germline V gene, CDR1 is MNHEY and CDR2 is SVGAGI. TCRbeta CDR3 regions were amplified from genomic DNA using the immunoSEQ Assay, a bias-controlled multiplex PCR. As for the authors' bioinformatics: The number of nucleated cells in each sample was estimated from the amplification of reference gene primers within the assay. To quantify the absolute abundance of each unique TCRbeta CDR3 rearrangement, sequence reads were collapsed and filtered. For each sample, productive Simpson clonality was calculated as the square root of Simpson's diversity index across productive rearrangements. TCRdb limited this immuneACCESS table to in-frame rearrangements with V and J called. A share of clones is missing; checked studies link under half to unresolved V genes, and the rest is unexplained. That table is the source of V, J and clone size, and D and trimming were worked out from the DNA. The sample profile shows some 190,000 clones; about 88% of them were found once. Approximately 5% of the sample lies in the top ten.

Regarding this clone: There is no known antigen for this receptor. No much larger clonotype is one base removed from it; base qualities were not supplied.

The chain is assembled from TRBV6-5 and TRBJ2-5, with 9 bases aligning to TRBD1. The TCR sequence derives from an elderly woman with acute or convalescent COVID-19. The sample taken for sequencing was peripheral blood. The DNA sequence is TGTGCCAGCAGATCACAGGGGGCTGGTCTTGAGACCCAGTACTTC. This is translated as CASRSQGAGLETQYF.